This T cell receptor (beta chain) comes out of a study of T-cell memory formation after mild COVID-19. A single record per CDR3 protein comes from TCRdb applying MiXCR to the 5' RACE reads. The sample has some 100,000 distinct CDR3 sequences; 11% are singletons. V was trimmed by 2 bases and J by 0 bases, leaving 7 bases between them. Looked up from germline, CDR1 is MNHEY and CDR2 is SMNVEV (reference sequence). The CDR3 contains 14 residues. The receptor was isolated from a man aged 18 to 30 who had mild COVID-19 (a few samples of this study predate the infection). Cell type and time point are not known. The sample consisted of PBMCs or a T cell subset sorted from them (not recorded which). The V gene is TRBV27, the J gene TRBJ1-1; no firm D call. The CDR3 sequence is CASSLGGVNTEAFF. The CDR3 nucleotides read TGTGCCAGCAGTTTAGGTGGGGTGAACACTGAAGCTTTCTTT.